These 32 T cell receptor beta chains came from one sample sequenced in a study of blood T cell repertoires in COVID-19. Sequencing was performed with immunoSEQ multiplex PCR; in TCRdb, only in-frame clones are kept and a portion is missing. Of about 250,000 clones listed, approximately 88% were seen once; the top ten hold 5% to 6.5%. Sample: peripheral blood. The source is a woman younger than 45 with COVID-19, enrolled during active disease.

The V gene is TRBV5-6, the J gene TRBJ2-1; TRBD2 agrees at 14 bases. This CDR3 is 18 amino acids long. The J segment lost 0 bases and the V segment lost 6 bases, leaving 8 bases of the junction unmatched. The V gene's germline CDR1 is SGHDT and CDR2 YYEEEE. The CDR3: CASNMGLAGAGSYNEQFF. DNA of the CDR3: TGTGCCAGCAACATGGGACTAGCGGGAGCGGGCTCCTACAATGAGCAGTTCTTC.

The CDR3 DNA is TGTGCCAGCAGCTTTGTGGAGTACGCTGAAGCTTTCTTT. This codes for CASSFVEYAEAFF. The chain recombines TRBV11-2 with TRBJ1-1; D remains ambiguous. Deletions cut 3 bases from V and 6 bases from J, with 11 bases between. The CDR3 has 13 amino acids. Per the germline V gene, CDR1 is SGHAT and CDR2 is FQNNGV.

The chain is built from TRBV5-1 and TRBJ2-7; maybe TRBD2 (6 bases). Trimming pared 4 bases from V and 4 bases from J, leaving 15 bases between. This CDR3 is built from 14 residues. CDR1 SGHRS and CDR2 YFSETQ come from the germline V gene. The CDR3 DNA is TGCGCCAGCAGCGAAATCCCAGGGAGGTACGAGCAGTACGTC. It translates to CASSEIPGRYEQYV.

CDR3: CASSPAGVWENTEAFF. CDR3 nucleotides: TGCGCCAGCAGCCCCGCCGGGGTTTGGGAAAACACTGAAGCTTTCTTT. The rearrangement joins TRBV5-1 to TRBJ1-1; no definite D call. Germline CDR1 is SGHRS and CDR2 is YFSETQ. With 4 bases removed from V and 2 bases from J, the gap between germline ends came to 18 bases. This CDR3 is built from 16 residues.

The chain uses TRBV9 and TRBJ2-4, with TRBD2 identical over 14 bases. V lost 0 bases, J lost 7 bases, and 9 bases stayed unmatched. The CDR3 extends over 18 amino acids. From germline, CDR1 is SGDLS and CDR2 YYNGEE. CDR3: CASSVGLAGGVQGNIQYF. For the CDR3, the DNA is TGTGCCAGCAGCGTAGGACTAGCGGGAGGGGTCCAAGGGAACATTCAGTACTTC.

The chain employs TRBV6-1 and TRBJ1-6, with D unresolved. Trimming took off 2 bases at V and 9 bases at J, with 8 bases between the two ends. The CDR3 contains 13 residues. Per germline, CDR1 MNHNS and CDR2 SASEGT. The CDR3, as DNA: TGTGCCAGCAGTGAAAGGGAGGGTTCACCCCTCCACTTT. As protein: CASSEREGSPLHF.

The rearrangement joins TRBV11-3 to TRBJ1-1; 7 bases match TRBD1. From germline, CDR1 is SGHNT and CDR2 YENEEA. This CDR3 comprises 14 residues. The V segment lost 1 base and the J segment 7 bases; nucleotides outside the gene matches: 6. The CDR3: CASSLGGAGGEAFF. DNA for the CDR3: TGTGCCAGCAGCTTAGGGGGGGCAGGGGGTGAAGCTTTCTTT.

The V and J genes are TRBV5-1 and TRBJ2-1; D may be TRBD2 (5 bases). The CDR3 extends over 12 amino acids. CDR1 is SGHRS and CDR2 is YFSETQ in the germline V gene. The V end lost 4 bases, the J end lost 7 bases, and 9 bases lay between the germline ends. The CDR3 loop is CASSPSGNEQFF. In DNA form, the CDR3 reads TGCGCCAGCAGCCCCTCGGGGAATGAGCAGTTCTTC. Using reference TRBV5-1 and TRBJ2-1 for the parts outside the CDR3, the full variable domain is KAGVTQTPRYLIKTRGQQVTLSCSPISGHRSVSWYQQTPGQGLQFLFEYFSETQRNKGNFPGRFSGRQFSNSRSEMNVSTLELGDSALYLCASSPSGNEQFFGPGTRLTVL.

The gene calls are TRBV10-3 and TRBJ2-3; 10 bases agree with TRBD2. The CDR3 totals 17 residues. V lost 6 bases and J lost 0; bases outside the gene matches: 9. Germline lookup yields CDR1 ENHRY and CDR2 SYGVKD. The CDR3 nucleotides read TGTGCCATCAGCCGTAGCGGGAGGAAATTTAGCACAGATACGCAGTATTTT. Translating gives CAISRSGRKFSTDTQYF.

This chain connects TRBV9 to TRBJ1-2; possible D gene TRBD1, 6 bases. The V and J ends lost 0 bases and 4 bases respectively, with 10 bases between them. Germline V gene lookup returns CDR1 SGDLS and CDR2 YYNGEE. CDR3 length equals 14 residues. The CDR3 loop is CASSVAGGGYGYTF. CDR3 bases: TGTGCCAGCAGCGTAGCGGGGGGCGGCTATGGCTACACCTTC.

The chain recombines TRBV19 with TRBJ1-3; perhaps TRBD1 as D (5 bases). With 4 bases removed from V and 1 base from J, the gap between germline ends came to 11 bases. The CDR3 runs 15 residues. CDR1 and CDR2 from the germline V gene are LNHDA and SQIVND (reference sequence). The CDR3 reads CASSTLTGSGNTIYF. The CDR3 nucleotides read TGTGCCAGTAGTACCCTTACAGGTTCTGGAAACACCATATATTTT.

The V gene is TRBV7-9, the J gene TRBJ2-3; the match to TRBD1 covers 12 bases. Unmatched junction bases numbered 5, after V lost 3 bases and J lost 7 bases. CDR3 length: 15 residues. The V gene's germline CDR1 is SEHNR and CDR2 FQNEAQ (reference sequence). CDR3 sequence (DNA): TGTGCCAGCAGCTTTCCGGGACAGGGGGCATATACGCAGTATTTT. Its protein is CASSFPGQGAYTQYF.

The V and J genes are TRBV28 and TRBJ2-1, with D maybe TRBD2 (6 bases). The V end was cut by 7 bases, the J end by 12 bases, with 19 bases between. The CDR3 consists of 13 residues. The V gene's germline CDR1 is MDHEN and CDR2 SYDVKM. In DNA, the CDR3 is TGTGCCAGCACCGGCGGGGTCCCGAGGGGGCAGTTCTTC. Protein: CASTGGVPRGQFF. The full variable domain, its missing parts supplied by reference TRBV28 and TRBJ2-1, is DVKVTQSSRYLVKRTGEKVFLECVQDMDHENMFWYRQDPGLGLRLIYFSYDVKMKEKGDIPEGYSVSREKKERFSLILESASTNQTSMYLCASTGGVPRGQFFGPGTRLTVL.

CDR3 residues: CASSPIQEEKTQYF. The CDR3 DNA follows: TGTGCCAGCAGCCCGATTCAGGAGGAAAAGACCCAGTACTTC. The chain carries TRBV6-5 and TRBJ2-5, with D maybe TRBD2 (5 bases). The germline V gene encodes CDR1 MNHEY and CDR2 SVGAGI. V was clipped by 6 bases and J by 6 bases, with 17 bases between them. This CDR3 has 14 residues.

This clone was seen more than once but under ten times. This chain joins TRBV5-1 and TRBJ2-2, with TRBD1 matching 7 bases. Germline CDR1 is SGHRS and CDR2 is YFSETQ. The CDR3 totals 16 residues. The junction had 4 bases not matched to a gene; V was cut back by 2 bases and J by 0 bases. The CDR3 DNA sequence: TGCGCCAGCAGCTTTGCTGGGACAGCGAACACCGGGGAGCTGTTTTTT. As protein: CASSFAGTANTGELFF.

This chain uses TRBV25-1 with TRBJ2-5, with a possible D match to TRBD2 (7 bases). Per the germline V gene, CDR1 is MGHDK and CDR2 is SYGVNS. The CDR3 runs 14 residues. V was clipped by 1 base and J by 3 bases, with 9 bases between them. CDR3 DNA: TGTGCCAGCAGTGAATGGGGGGGCAAAGAGACCCAGTACTTC. Encoded protein: CASSEWGGKETQYF. Full variable domain (missing parts from reference TRBV25-1 and TRBJ2-5): EADIYQTPRYLVIGTGKKITLECSQTMGHDKMYWYQQDPGMELHLIHYSYGVNSTEKGDLSSESTVSRIRTEHFPLTLESARPSHTSQYLCASSEWGGKETQYFGPGTRLLVL.

The chain is built from TRBV27 and TRBJ1-6, with unresolved D. With 8 bases removed from V and 0 bases from J, the gap between germline ends came to 8 bases. Germline V gives CDR1 MNHEY, CDR2 SMNVEV (reference sequence). The CDR3 runs to 14 residues. CDR3 residues: CASLPGSYNSPLHF. The CDR3, as DNA: TGTGCCAGCCTCCCGGGCTCCTATAATTCACCCCTCCACTTT.

The chain has TRBV5-1 and TRBJ1-6; 9 nucleotides match TRBD1. The CDR3 is made up of 16 amino acids. J was trimmed by 10 bases and V by 0 bases; bases with no gene match: 8. Germline V gene data show CDR1 as SGHRS and CDR2 as YFSETQ. CDR3 coding DNA: TGCGCCAGCAGCTTGGGGGACAGGGACGGATGGTCACCCCTCCACTTT. It encodes CASSLGDRDGWSPLHF. Based on the CDR3 plus reference TRBV5-1 and TRBJ1-6, the full variable domain is KAGVTQTPRYLIKTRGQQVTLSCSPISGHRSVSWYQQTPGQGLQFLFEYFSETQRNKGNFPGRFSGRQFSNSRSEMNVSTLELGDSALYLCASSLGDRDGWSPLHFGNGTRLTVT.

The chain recombines TRBV19 with TRBJ1-2; D is perhaps TRBD1 (6 bases). The CDR3 is made up of 15 amino acids. Trimming pared 4 bases from V and 4 bases from J, leaving 16 bases between. Germline V gene sequence: CDR1 LNHDA, CDR2 SQIVND (reference sequence). The CDR3, as DNA: TGTGCCAGTAGTAGGGGAGGGGGAACGGGCTATGGCTACACCTTC. Amino acid sequence: CASSRGGGTGYGYTF.

The rearrangement uses TRBV7-2 and TRBJ2-7; a possible D gene is TRBD2 (7 bases). The germline V and J ends were trimmed by 1 base and 5 bases, with 15 bases remaining between them. The germline V gene encodes CDR1 SGHTA and CDR2 FQGNSA. The CDR3 covers 15 residues. The CDR3, as DNA: TGTGCCAGCAGCTTAGACGGGGGGCAGTTTGACGAGCAGTACTTC. The encoded protein is CASSLDGGQFDEQYF.

The V and J genes are TRBV7-9 and TRBJ1-4; unclear D gene. Germline-derived CDR1 and CDR2 are SEHNR and FQNEAQ (reference sequence). CDR3 length equals 14 residues. V lost 5 bases to trimming and J lost 9 bases, with 16 bases between them. CDR3: CASSPEGAAKKLFF. CDR3 nucleotide sequence: TGTGCCAGCAGCCCAGAGGGTGCAGCGAAAAAACTGTTTTTT.

This clone was observed a single time. J is TRBJ1-1 and V is TRBV11-3, with 7 bases aligning to TRBD1. J lost 0 bases, V lost 1 base, and 5 bases had no gene match. Germline-derived CDR1 and CDR2 are SGHNT and YENEEA. This CDR3 has 16 residues. This CDR3 is CASSLGGGLMNTEAFF. The CDR3 bases are TGTGCCAGCAGCTTAGGAGGGGGCCTAATGAACACTGAAGCTTTCTTT.

This rearrangement joins TRBV7-9 to TRBJ2-7; TRBD2 aligns across 9 bases. Germline V lookup: CDR1 SEHNR, CDR2 FQNEAQ (reference sequence). This CDR3 spans 18 amino acids. Losses at the gene ends were 1 base for V and 2 bases for J; bases not matched to a gene: 12. The CDR3 DNA reads TGTGCCAGCAGCTTAGTTCTTAGCGGGAGTTGGGCACCCTACGAGCAGTACGTC. The encoded protein is CASSLVLSGSWAPYEQYV.

V and J are TRBV6-5 and TRBJ1-2, with 7 bases fitting TRBD1. Germline V gene lookup returns CDR1 MNHEY and CDR2 SVGAGI. V trimming: 4 bases; J trimming: 7 bases; junction bases outside the gene matches: 6. This CDR3 comprises 13 residues. CDR3 nucleotide sequence: TGTGCCAGCAGTTGGGACAGCGGGAGTGGCTACACCTTC. Translation gives CASSWDSGSGYTF.

On this clone: In the same sample, other DNA sequences code for this CDR3. J is TRBJ1-2 and V is TRBV6-5; weak D call: TRBD1 (6 bases). Germline CDR1 and CDR2: MNHEY and SVGAGI. This CDR3 contains 15 residues. V lost 0 bases and J lost 1, with 9 bases in between. The CDR3 loop reads CASSYSGTLNYGYTF. The CDR3, as DNA: TGTGCCAGCAGTTACTCCGGGACACTTAACTATGGCTACACCTTC.

The chain uses TRBV5-4 and TRBJ2-2, with D perhaps TRBD1 (6 bases). Germline-derived CDR1 and CDR2 are SGHNT and YYREEE (reference sequence). The CDR3 runs 14 residues. The V gene lost 3 bases and the J gene lost 5 bases, with 11 bases spanning the gap. The CDR3 bases are TGTGCCAGCAGCTGGCAGGGGACAACCGGGGAGCTGTTTTTT. Its protein product is CASSWQGTTGELFF.

The rearrangement uses TRBV4-3 and TRBJ2-6; TRBD2 might be the D (6 bases). CDR1 and CDR2 from the germline V gene are LGHNA and YSLEER. V gave up 3 bases and J gave up 1 base, with 13 bases separating them. There are 17 residues in the CDR3. DNA for the CDR3: TGCGCCAGCAGCCAGGGGACTCGCTTGTCTGGGGCCAACGTCCTGACTTTC. It specifies CASSQGTRLSGANVLTF.

The chain links TRBV5-4 to TRBJ1-2, with D possibly matching TRBD1 (5 bases). Germline V CDR1 and CDR2: SGHNT, YYREEE (reference sequence). V lost 0 bases and J lost 5, with 17 bases in between. The CDR3 spans 16 residues. CDR3 sequence reads: CASSLAGHAGGYGYTF. Written as DNA, the CDR3 is TGTGCCAGCAGCTTGGCCGGACACGCGGGGGGTTATGGCTACACCTTC.

The chain carries TRBV2 and TRBJ2-4; TRBD2 matches 9 bases. The germline gives CDR1 SNHLY, CDR2 FYNNEI. The CDR3 consists of 15 residues. V was pared by 3 bases and J by 0 bases, with 0 bases of the junction left unmatched. CDR3 sequence: CASSETSGAKNIQYF. The CDR3 nucleotides are TGTGCCAGCAGTGAGACTAGCGGAGCCAAAAACATTCAGTACTTC.

The CDR3 loop is CASSLMQREARSYEQYV. In DNA form, the CDR3 reads TGTGCCAGCAGTTTAATGCAGCGGGAGGCCCGGTCCTACGAGCAGTACGTC. The rearrangement links TRBV28 to TRBJ2-7; 9 bases align to TRBD2. J lost 1 base, V lost 2 bases, and 9 bases had no gene match. CDR3 length: 17 amino acids. The germline V gene encodes CDR1 MDHEN and CDR2 SYDVKM.

This clone has only one observation. This rearrangement joins TRBV11-3 to TRBJ2-3; D possibly corresponds to TRBD2 (6 bases). CDR3 length: 15 residues. Germline loops: CDR1 SGHNT, CDR2 YENEEA. Trimming cost V 5 bases and J 2 bases, with 14 bases left between them. This chain's CDR3 is CASSRGLAITDTQYF. In DNA, the CDR3 is TGTGCCAGCAGCCGGGGACTCGCTATCACAGATACGCAGTATTTT.

The rearrangement uses TRBV6-6 and TRBJ2-2, with TRBD2 matching over 8 bases. The CDR3 runs 15 residues. In germline, CDR1 is MNHNY, CDR2 SVGAGI (reference sequence). J lost 4 bases, V lost 4 bases, and 5 bases had no gene match. This chain's CDR3 is CASSSGTRVTGELFF. DNA of the CDR3: TGTGCCAGCAGTTCCGGGACTAGGGTCACCGGGGAGCTGTTTTTT.